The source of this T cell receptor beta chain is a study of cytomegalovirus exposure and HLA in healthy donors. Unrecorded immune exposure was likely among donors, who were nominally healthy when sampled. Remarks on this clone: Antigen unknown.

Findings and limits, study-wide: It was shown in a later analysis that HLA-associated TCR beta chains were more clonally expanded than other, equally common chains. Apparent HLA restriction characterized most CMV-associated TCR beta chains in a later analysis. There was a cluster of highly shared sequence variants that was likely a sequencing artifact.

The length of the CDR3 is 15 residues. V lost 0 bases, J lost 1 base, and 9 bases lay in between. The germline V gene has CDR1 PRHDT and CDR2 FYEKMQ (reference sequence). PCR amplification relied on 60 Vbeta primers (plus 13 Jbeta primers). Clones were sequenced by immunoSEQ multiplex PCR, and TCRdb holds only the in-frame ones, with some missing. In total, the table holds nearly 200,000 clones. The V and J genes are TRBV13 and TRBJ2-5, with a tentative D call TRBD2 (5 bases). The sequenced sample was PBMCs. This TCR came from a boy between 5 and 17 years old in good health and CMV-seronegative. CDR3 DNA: TGTGCCAGCAGCTTAGGGGCGGGCCTCCAAGAGACCCAGTACTTC. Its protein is CASSLGAGLQETQYF.